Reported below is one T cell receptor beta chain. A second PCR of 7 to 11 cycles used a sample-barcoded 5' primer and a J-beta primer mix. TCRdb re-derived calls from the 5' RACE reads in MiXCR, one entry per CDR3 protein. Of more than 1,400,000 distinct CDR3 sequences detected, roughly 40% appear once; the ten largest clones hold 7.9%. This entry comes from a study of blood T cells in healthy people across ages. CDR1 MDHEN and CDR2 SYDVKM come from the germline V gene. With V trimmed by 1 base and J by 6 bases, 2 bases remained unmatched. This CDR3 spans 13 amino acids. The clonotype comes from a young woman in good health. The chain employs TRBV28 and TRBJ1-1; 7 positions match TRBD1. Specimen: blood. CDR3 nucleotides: TGTGCCAGCAGTTTATTGGGACAGTCTGAAGCTTTCTTT. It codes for CASSLLGQSEAFF.